The 10 T cell receptor beta chains reported below all come from one sample, sequenced in a study of blood T cell repertoires in COVID-19. Clones were read by immunoSEQ multiplex PCR, and TCRdb kept only the in-frame ones, dropping some. The sample has a few hundred thousand clones, around 87% seen once; the top ten hold about 16%. The sample comprised PBMCs or T cells enriched from blood (not recorded which). The receptors come from a man aged 25-45 years who had been exposed to COVID-19.

V is TRBV3-1 (or the pseudogene TRBV3-2) and J is TRBJ2-1, with D unresolved. The V end lost 0 bases, the J end lost 7 bases, and 7 bases lay between the germline ends. The CDR3 totals 13 residues. CDR1 and CDR2 (germline): LGHDT, YNNKEL (reference sequence). The CDR3 DNA reads as TGTGCCAGCAGCCAAGATCTTCGGAATGAGCAGTTCTTC. Translation gives CASSQDLRNEQFF.

The CDR3 sequence: CASRADRGEAFF. CDR3 coding DNA: TGTGCCAGCAGAGCGGACAGGGGTGAAGCTTTCTTT. This chain connects TRBV2 to TRBJ1-1; 9 positions agree with TRBD1. Germline V lookup: CDR1 SNHLY, CDR2 FYNNEI. This CDR3 has 12 residues. V gave up 6 bases and J gave up 7 bases; unmatched junction bases: 3. Drawing the rest from reference TRBV2 and TRBJ1-1, the complete variable domain is EPEVTQTPSHQVTQMGQEVILRCVPISNHLYFYWYRQILGQKVEFLVSFYNNEISEKSEIFDDQFSVERPDGSNFTLKIRSTKLEDSAMYFCASRADRGEAFFGQGTRLTVV.

The chain links TRBV4-1 to TRBJ1-5; 8 nucleotides line up with TRBD1. V shed 4 bases and J 1 base; nucleotides not matched to a gene: 3. The CDR3 runs to 15 residues. Germline CDR1 MGHRA, CDR2 YSYEKL. This CDR3 is CASSPGQASNQPQHF. DNA for the CDR3: TGCGCCAGCAGCCCGGGACAGGCAAGCAATCAGCCCCAGCATTTT.

The CDR3 coding sequence is TGTGCCAGCTCTGCTCTAAGCTCTGGAAACACCATATATTTT. As protein: CASSALSSGNTIYF. This chain joins TRBV28 and TRBJ1-3; D remains ambiguous. CDR3 length: 14 residues. Germline assignment: CDR1 MDHEN and CDR2 SYDVKM. V was shortened by 8 bases and J by 0 bases, with 11 bases between the two germline ends.

This clone was seen once. The chain uses TRBV10-3 and TRBJ1-6; D might be TRBD1 (6 bases). The CDR3 extends over 14 amino acids. V lost 4 bases and J lost 7, with 11 bases in between. Germline-derived CDR1 and CDR2 are ENHRY and SYGVKD. The CDR3 nucleotides are TGTGCCATCAGTGTGAGGACAGTAAATTCACCCCTCCACTTT. Residues: CAISVRTVNSPLHF.

Note on this clone: Other DNA sequences in the sample encode the same CDR3. This sequence joins TRBV5-1 and TRBJ1-1; D is undetermined. Trimming removed 0 bases from V and 1 base from J, with 7 bases in between. The germline V gene encodes CDR1 SGHRS and CDR2 YFSETQ. The CDR3 covers 14 residues. The CDR3 DNA follows: TGCGCCAGCAGCTTGGTCCCCGGGAACACTGAAGCTTTCTTT. It translates to CASSLVPGNTEAFF.

The CDR3 region is CASSPHGGIETQYF. CDR3 nucleotide sequence: TGCGCCAGCAGCCCTCACGGGGGAATAGAGACCCAGTACTTC. The chain combines TRBV5-1 with TRBJ2-5; D may be TRBD2 (6 bases). The germline gives CDR1 SGHRS, CDR2 YFSETQ. V lost 4 bases and J 4 bases, leaving 14 bases between the germline ends. This CDR3 is 14 amino acids long. The entire variable domain, with the rest obtained from reference TRBV5-1 and TRBJ2-5, is as follows: KAGVTQTPRYLIKTRGQQVTLSCSPISGHRSVSWYQQTPGQGLQFLFEYFSETQRNKGNFPGRFSGRQFSNSRSEMNVSTLELGDSALYLCASSPHGGIETQYFGPGTRLLVL.

The J gene is TRBJ2-5, the V gene TRBV5-1; 10 positions match TRBD2. Trimming took 4 bases from V and 2 from J; bases not matched to a gene: 8. CDR1 and CDR2 (germline): SGHRS, YFSETQ. The CDR3 is 16 amino acids. This CDR3 reads CASSMVLAGTQETQYF. The CDR3 DNA follows: TGCGCCAGCAGCATGGTACTAGCGGGGACTCAAGAGACCCAGTACTTC.

The V call is TRBV7-6, the J call TRBJ2-1, with D possibly matching TRBD1 (7 bases). CDR3 length: 15 residues. V was clipped by 2 bases and J by 5 bases, with 13 bases between them. Germline V gene lookup returns CDR1 SGHVS and CDR2 FNYEAQ. This chain's CDR3 is CASSLRQGGNNEQFF. In nucleotides, the CDR3 is TGTGCCAGCAGCTTACGTCAGGGGGGAAACAATGAGCAGTTCTTC.

The chain uses TRBV5-1 and TRBJ2-3; 9 positions match TRBD1. The CDR3 totals 15 residues. The J segment lost 3 bases and the V segment lost 6 bases, leaving 8 bases of the junction unmatched. Germline-derived CDR1 and CDR2 are SGHRS and YFSETQ. CDR3 amino acids: CASNHGTGRTDTQYF. CDR3 nucleotide sequence: TGCGCCAGCAACCACGGGACAGGGAGGACAGATACGCAGTATTTT.